Shown below are 26 T cell receptor beta chains from a single sample sequenced in a study of cytomegalovirus exposure and HLA in healthy donors (dated by TCRdb to the late 2010s). Library preparation was by the immunoSEQ multiplex PCR assay. For the multiplex PCR, a mixture combining 60 forward primers for TCR Vbeta segments and 13 reverse primers for TCR Jbeta segments was used. The clones in this table, taken by TCRdb from immuneACCESS, are in-frame only. Not every clone is retained; where verified, under half of the shortfall comes from an unresolved V gene, and the cause of the rest is unknown. The table for this sample lists approximately 190,000 clones; approximately 80% of them were counted only once. Around an eighth of the sample rests with the top ten. The sample was PBMCs. These receptors came from a woman aged 25-40 years in good health and CMV-seropositive.

V and J are TRBV5-1 and TRBJ2-5; D might be TRBD1 (6 bases). CDR3 length: 15 amino acids. Germline lookup yields CDR1 SGHRS and CDR2 YFSETQ. The V end was cut by 5 bases, the J end by 0 bases, with 14 bases between. The CDR3 DNA reads as TGCGCCAGCAGGGCGCCGGGACATGACCAAGAGACCCAGTACTTC. It codes for CASRAPGHDQETQYF.

Only one count was recorded for this clone. This rearrangement joins TRBV5-1 to TRBJ2-5; TRBD2 aligns across 9 bases. The CDR3 consists of 14 residues. Per the germline V gene, CDR1 is SGHRS and CDR2 is YFSETQ. J gave up 4 bases and V 5 bases, and 6 bases lay outside the gene matches. This CDR3 is CASRGLAGSETQYF. DNA for the CDR3: TGCGCCAGCAGGGGGCTAGCGGGATCAGAGACCCAGTACTTC.

V usage is TRBV28 and J usage is TRBJ1-2; TRBD1 might be the D (5 bases). This CDR3 is built from 14 residues. The ends were cut back, 5 bases at V and 4 bases at J, with 14 bases in the middle. Germline V CDR1 and CDR2: MDHEN, SYDVKM. In DNA, the CDR3 is TGTGCCAGCAGTGTAACCCACAGGCCCTATGGCTACACCTTC. Translating it yields CASSVTHRPYGYTF.

This chain links TRBV11-2 with TRBJ2-5; tentative D call: TRBD1 (6 bases). Germline loops: CDR1 SGHAT, CDR2 FQNNGV. This CDR3 has 15 residues. V was cut by 4 bases and J by 3 bases, with 15 bases left in between. CDR3 in DNA: TGTGCCAGCAGCTCCAGGGGTTCGGAAGAAGAGACCCAGTACTTC. It is translated as CASSSRGSEEETQYF. The whole variable domain, remainder taken from reference TRBV11-2 and TRBJ2-5, is EAGVAQSPRYKIIEKRQSVAFWCNPISGHATLYWYQQILGQGPKLLIQFQNNGVVDDSQLPKDRFSAERLKGVDSTLKIQPAKLEDSAVYLCASSSRGSEEETQYFGPGTRLLVL.

V is TRBV12-5 and J is TRBJ2-3; 9 nucleotides line up with TRBD1. Germline CDR1 and CDR2: LGHNT and FRNRAP. Trimming at V came to 4 bases and at J to 1 base, leaving 3 bases not matched to a gene. The CDR3 extends over 15 amino acids. CDR3 in DNA: TGTGCTAGTGGTTCATGGGACAGGGGCACAGATACGCAGTATTTT. The encoded protein is CASGSWDRGTDTQYF. Complete variable domain (other parts from reference TRBV12-5 and TRBJ2-3): DARVTQTPRHKVTEMGQEVTMRCQPILGHNTVFWYRQTMMQGLELLAYFRNRAPLDDSGMPKDRFSAEMPDATLATLKIQPSEPRDSAVYFCASGSWDRGTDTQYFGPGTRLTVL.

The V call is TRBV9, the J call TRBJ1-1; D ambiguous. This CDR3 has 15 amino acids. CDR1 is SGDLS and CDR2 is YYNGEE in the germline V gene. V was trimmed by 2 bases and J by 6 bases, leaving 17 bases between them. CDR3 amino acids: CASSVADEEWSEAFF. CDR3 in DNA: TGTGCCAGCAGCGTTGCGGATGAGGAATGGTCTGAAGCTTTCTTT.

This clone was detected only a few times. V is TRBV4-2 and J is TRBJ2-1; 7 bases fit TRBD2. After removal of 0 bases from V and 4 bases from J, the junction contained 9 bases not matched to a gene. CDR1 is LGHNA, CDR2 YNFKEQ, per germline. The CDR3 spans 17 residues. The CDR3 loop is CASSQDWGGGAYNEQFF. CDR3 in DNA: TGTGCCAGCAGCCAAGATTGGGGCGGGGGTGCATACAATGAGCAGTTCTTC.

The gene calls are TRBV19 and TRBJ2-6; no firm D call. The CDR3 is 15 amino acids. Deletions cut 6 bases from V and 4 bases from J, with 13 bases between. Per the germline V gene, CDR1 is LNHDA and CDR2 is SQIVND (reference sequence). The chain's CDR3 is CASSRSFGGANVLTF. As DNA, the CDR3 is TGTGCCAGTAGCCGATCGTTCGGGGGGGCCAACGTCCTGACTTTC.

This chain links TRBV19 with TRBJ2-2, with 8 nucleotides matching TRBD2. V dropped 5 bases and J dropped 3; count of bases not matched to a gene: 5. CDR3 size: 15 residues. Germline V gives CDR1 LNHDA, CDR2 SQIVND (reference sequence). Here the CDR3 DNA reads TGTGCCAGTAGTCTTTCACTAGCGGACACCGGGGAGCTGTTTTTT. Translated, it gives CASSLSLADTGELFF.

The V call is TRBV28, the J call TRBJ2-7; 9 bases map to TRBD2. The CDR3 contains 15 residues. V lost 2 bases to trimming and J lost 7 bases; unmatched junction nucleotides: 9. In germline, CDR1 is MDHEN, CDR2 SYDVKM. This chain's CDR3 is CASSLAGGPAGEQYF. The CDR3 DNA reads TGTGCCAGCAGTTTAGCGGGAGGGCCCGCGGGAGAGCAGTACTTC.

The chain couples TRBV7-6 to TRBJ2-2; unclear D gene. Germline CDR1 and CDR2: SGHVS and FNYEAQ. The CDR3 is 15 residues long. The germline V and J ends were trimmed by 2 bases and 0 bases, with 7 bases remaining between them. CDR3: CASSLNPSNTGELFF. CDR3 DNA sequence: TGTGCCAGCAGCTTAAATCCCTCGAACACCGGGGAGCTGTTTTTT.

V and J are TRBV4-2 and TRBJ2-2; D is perhaps TRBD1 (5 bases). The V gene's germline CDR1 is LGHNA and CDR2 YNFKEQ. CDR3 length equals 16 residues. The V end lost 0 bases, the J end lost 0 bases, and 8 bases lay between the germline ends. As DNA, the CDR3 is TGTGCCAGCAGCCAAGATGACAGCGCGAACACCGGGGAGCTGTTTTTT. This sequence encodes CASSQDDSANTGELFF.

The rearrangement joins TRBV5-1 to TRBJ1-5, with D maybe TRBD1 (6 bases). This CDR3 region has 15 residues. Trimming removed 0 bases from V and 6 bases from J, with 13 bases in between. The germline gives CDR1 SGHRS, CDR2 YFSETQ. The CDR3 DNA reads TGCGCCAGCAGCTTGGAAGGGACACTCGGTCAGCCCCAGCATTTT. Its protein product is CASSLEGTLGQPQHF.

The chain recombines TRBV4-1 with TRBJ1-2; TRBD1 matches at 9 bases. J was trimmed by 7 bases and V by 1 base; bases with no gene match: 7. The CDR3 has 15 amino acids. The V gene's germline CDR1 is MGHRA and CDR2 YSYEKL. The chain's CDR3 is CASSQVGQGLVGYTF. CDR3 DNA: TGCGCCAGCAGCCAAGTCGGACAGGGGCTTGTTGGCTACACCTTC.

This chain connects TRBV6-5 to TRBJ1-3; D unresolved. The CDR3 runs 13 residues. The ends were cut back, 5 bases at V and 1 base at J, with 6 bases in the middle. The germline V gene encodes CDR1 MNHEY and CDR2 SVGAGI. The CDR3 nucleotides read TGTGCCAGCAGTCGGGAGTCTGGAAACACCATATATTTT. Its translation: CASSRESGNTIYF.

About this clone: The conserved closing phenylalanine or tryptophan is absent in this CDR3, likely reflecting a read error. This rearrangement joins TRBV27 to TRBJ1-1, with D maybe TRBD1 (6 bases). The CDR3 loop spans 13 amino acids. The germline CDR1 and CDR2 sequences are MNHEY and SMNVEV (reference sequence). The V end lost 6 bases, the J end lost 6 bases, and 14 bases lay between the germline ends. CDR3 loop: CASSRGGIAEAFL. The CDR3 DNA reads TGTGCCAGCAGCCGAGGGGGTATAGCTGAAGCTTTCCTT.

The chain has TRBV28 and TRBJ2-1; TRBD2 is a possible D gene (7 bases). Germline CDR1 is MDHEN and CDR2 is SYDVKM. V lost 7 bases to trimming and J lost 4 bases, with 17 bases between them. The length of the CDR3 is 15 residues. The CDR3, as DNA: TGTGCCAGCAATGGGGGGGCGGGGCCTTACAATGAGCAGTTCTTC. Amino acid sequence: CASNGGAGPYNEQFF. Full variable domain (rest looked up from reference TRBV28 and TRBJ2-1): DVKVTQSSRYLVKRTGEKVFLECVQDMDHENMFWYRQDPGLGLRLIYFSYDVKMKEKGDIPEGYSVSREKKERFSLILESASTNQTSMYLCASNGGAGPYNEQFFGPGTRLTVL.

The V and J genes are TRBV4-1 and TRBJ2-3, with D perhaps matching TRBD2 (5 bases). The CDR3 has 15 residues. Germline CDR1 is MGHRA and CDR2 is YSYEKL. The V gene lost 1 base and the J gene lost 0 bases, with 8 bases spanning the gap. The DNA for the CDR3 is TGCGCCAGCAGCCAAGGGACTTCTAGCACAGATACGCAGTATTTT. Protein product: CASSQGTSSTDTQYF.

V and J are TRBV19 and TRBJ1-1, with 8 bases matching TRBD1. This CDR3 has 16 residues. Germline-derived CDR1 and CDR2 are LNHDA and SQIVND (reference sequence). With V trimmed by 6 bases and J by 1 base, 10 bases remained unmatched. The CDR3 protein is CASRNRQGPWNTEAFF. DNA of the CDR3: TGTGCCAGTAGAAACCGACAGGGGCCGTGGAACACTGAAGCTTTCTTT.

This clone was observed a handful of times. The chain joins TRBV30 to TRBJ1-5; weak D call: TRBD1 (5 bases). There are 14 residues in the CDR3. CDR1 is GTSNPN and CDR2 is SVGIG in the germline V gene (reference sequence). V dropped 3 bases and J dropped 0 bases, with 9 bases sitting between them. The CDR3 region has the DNA TGTGCCTGGAGGGGGGGGAATAGCAATCAGCCCCAGCATTTT. Its protein is CAWRGGNSNQPQHF. The variable domain in full, with the rest retrieved from reference TRBV30 and TRBJ1-5, is SQTIHQWPATLVQPVGSPLSLECTVEGTSNPNLYWYRQAAGRGLQLLFYSVGIGQISSEVPQNLSASRPQDRQFILSSKKLLLSDSGFYLCAWRGGNSNQPQHFGDGTRLSIL.

This clone showed up just once. The chain has TRBV10-3 and TRBJ1-1; unclear D gene. Germline V gene sequence: CDR1 ENHRY, CDR2 SYGVKD. This CDR3 region has 13 residues. V was shortened by 10 bases and J by 6 bases, with 18 bases between the two germline ends. The CDR3 protein is CASSLHEVAEAFF. For the CDR3, the DNA is TGTGCCAGCTCCCTTCATGAGGTCGCTGAAGCTTTCTTT.

V usage is TRBV9 and J usage is TRBJ1-2; D is unclear. Germline V gene data show CDR1 as SGDLS and CDR2 as YYNGEE. The CDR3 covers 14 residues. Trimming shortened V by 0 bases and J by 4 bases, and 10 bases separated the two germline ends. The CDR3 DNA reads TGTGCCAGCAGCGTAGAGGGAGATGGCTATGGCTACACCTTC. It translates to CASSVEGDGYGYTF.

In this sample, this clone turned up once. This rearrangement joins TRBV27 to TRBJ1-1; TRBD1 might be the D (6 bases). Germline-derived CDR1 and CDR2 are MNHEY and SMNVEV (reference sequence). This CDR3 comprises 14 residues. V dropped 4 bases and J dropped 4 bases, with 13 bases sitting between them. Here the CDR3 DNA reads TGTGCCAGCAGTTATACAGGGTACGGCACTGAAGCTTTCTTT. Encoded protein: CASSYTGYGTEAFF.

The chain is built from TRBV7-6 and TRBJ2-7; 8 positions match TRBD2. With 5 bases clipped from V and 2 bases from J, the junction kept 14 bases outside the gene matches. The CDR3 contains 17 residues. The germline V gene has CDR1 SGHVS and CDR2 FNYEAQ. CDR3 sequence reads: CASSRLTGTSNTYEQYF. Here the CDR3 DNA reads TGTGCCAGCAGCCGACTAACCGGGACTAGTAATACCTACGAGCAGTACTTC.

This clone is a singleton in its sample. CDR3 amino acids: CAARGGMNTEAFF. The CDR3 region has the DNA TGTGCCGCCCGGGGGGGGATGAACACTGAAGCTTTCTTT. The chain couples TRBV30 to TRBJ1-1; possible D gene TRBD1, 5 bases. Germline CDR1 GTSNPN, CDR2 SVGIG (reference sequence). Trimming took 8 bases from V and 0 from J, leaving 13 bases between them. The CDR3 has 13 residues.

The chain is built from TRBV4-1 and TRBJ2-5; D gene uncertain. Germline CDR1 MGHRA, CDR2 YSYEKL. The CDR3 extends over 18 amino acids. V was cut by 2 bases and J by 2 bases, with 21 bases left in between. CDR3 bases: TGCGCCAGCAGCCAAATTCTCAGTCATACATTGATACAAGAGACCCAGTACTTC. Translating gives CASSQILSHTLIQETQYF.